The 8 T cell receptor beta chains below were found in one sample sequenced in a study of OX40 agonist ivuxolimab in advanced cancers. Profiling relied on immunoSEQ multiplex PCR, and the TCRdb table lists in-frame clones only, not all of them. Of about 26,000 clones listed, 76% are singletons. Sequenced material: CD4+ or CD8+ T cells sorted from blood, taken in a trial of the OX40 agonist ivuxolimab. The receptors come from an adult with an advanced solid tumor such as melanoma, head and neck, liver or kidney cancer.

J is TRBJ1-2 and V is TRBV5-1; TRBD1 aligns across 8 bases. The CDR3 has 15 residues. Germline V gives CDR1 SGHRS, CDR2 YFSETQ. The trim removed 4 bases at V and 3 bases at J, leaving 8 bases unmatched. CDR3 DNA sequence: TGCGCCAGCAGCCCTTGGGACAGGAAGGACTATGGCTACACCTTC. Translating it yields CASSPWDRKDYGYTF.

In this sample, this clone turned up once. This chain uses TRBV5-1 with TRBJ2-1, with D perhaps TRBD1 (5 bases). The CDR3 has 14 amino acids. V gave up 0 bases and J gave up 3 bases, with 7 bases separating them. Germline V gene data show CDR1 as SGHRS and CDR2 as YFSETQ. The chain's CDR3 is CASSLGQFYNEQFF. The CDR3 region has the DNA TGCGCCAGCAGCTTGGGACAGTTCTACAATGAGCAGTTCTTC.

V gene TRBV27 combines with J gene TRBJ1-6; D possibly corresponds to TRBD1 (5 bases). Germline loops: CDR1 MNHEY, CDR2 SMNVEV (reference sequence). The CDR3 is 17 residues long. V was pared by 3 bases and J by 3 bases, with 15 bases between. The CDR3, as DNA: TGTGCCAGCAGTTTTAGCGACGGGGCTGACTATAATTCACCCCTCCACTTT. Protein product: CASSFSDGADYNSPLHF.

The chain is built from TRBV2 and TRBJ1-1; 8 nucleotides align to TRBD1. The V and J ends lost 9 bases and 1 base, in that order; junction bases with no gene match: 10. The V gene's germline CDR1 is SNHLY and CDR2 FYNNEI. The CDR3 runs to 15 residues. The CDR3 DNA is TGTGCCAGGGGGGCAGGGGGCGGATGGAACACTGAAGCTTTCTTT. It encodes CARGAGGGWNTEAFF.

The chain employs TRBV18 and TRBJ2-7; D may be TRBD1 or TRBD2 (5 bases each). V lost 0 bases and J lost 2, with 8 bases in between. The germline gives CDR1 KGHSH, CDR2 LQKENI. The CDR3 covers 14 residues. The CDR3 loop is CASSPPRGAYEQYF. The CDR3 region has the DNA TGTGCCAGCTCACCACCAAGAGGGGCCTACGAGCAGTACTTC.

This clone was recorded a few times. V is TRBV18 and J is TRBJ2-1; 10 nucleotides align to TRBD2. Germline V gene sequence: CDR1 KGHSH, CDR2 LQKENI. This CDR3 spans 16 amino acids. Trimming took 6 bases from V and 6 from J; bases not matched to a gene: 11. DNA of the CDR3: TGTGCCAGCTCTCCGAATAGCGGGGGGCTTTCCAATGAGCAGTTCTTC. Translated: CASSPNSGGLSNEQFF.

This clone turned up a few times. In DNA form, the CDR3 reads TGTGCCAGCAGTTATGGAGGACAGGGGGCTCGGCAGTACTTC. It codes for CASSYGGQGARQYF. V and J are TRBV6-5 and TRBJ2-7; 11 bases match TRBD1. The germline CDR1 and CDR2 sequences are MNHEY and SVGAGI. CDR3 length: 14 amino acids. The V gene end was trimmed by 3 bases and the J gene end by 9 bases; junction bases not matched to a gene: 7.

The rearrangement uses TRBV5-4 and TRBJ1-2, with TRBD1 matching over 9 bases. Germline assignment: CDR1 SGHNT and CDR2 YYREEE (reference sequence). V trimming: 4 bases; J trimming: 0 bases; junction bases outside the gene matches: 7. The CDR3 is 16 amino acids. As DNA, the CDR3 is TGTGCCAGCAGCCCGAACCGACAGGGGGCTAACTATGGCTACACCTTC. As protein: CASSPNRQGANYGYTF.